These T cell receptor beta chains were read from a single sample in a study of shared clonotypes between healthy human individuals. Assay used: immunoSEQ multiplex PCR; TCRdb lists only in-frame clones, some missing. Of fewer than 850,000 clones in the sample, roughly 70% are singletons; the top ten hold approximately 1.8%. Sequencing was performed on memory CD4+ T cells sorted from blood. Receptors originate from a woman aged 25 to 45 in good health. The conserved cysteine and the conserved F or W are not part of the CDR3 here. Each record gives: CDR3 protein, V gene.

ASSFRGRGAF	TRBV28
ASSLEALAGVNEQF	TRBV7-2
ASSLYGNQPQH	TRBV28
ASSPPGLAGTYEQY	TRBV28
ASSELDRRNTIY	TRBV2
ASSLDTSSYNEQF	TRBV5-1
ASSLGKSEAF	TRBV18
ASLGSATNEKLF	TRBV5-5
ASVGTKRNEQF	TRBV6-1
ASGTGYEQY	TRBV6-1
ASSLALGQGETQY	TRBV5-1
ASSGRAFGSTEAF	TRBV5-6
ASSLGGLQTGELF	TRBV7-6
ASSTRDTLHYEQY	TRBV27
ASSPSEKLF	TRBV6-5
ASSPDRGYEQY	TRBV28
ASSLTRAHDTYEQY	TRBV27
ASSLEISGRRRSTGELF	TRBV5-1
ASSEGHNSYEQY	TRBV25-1